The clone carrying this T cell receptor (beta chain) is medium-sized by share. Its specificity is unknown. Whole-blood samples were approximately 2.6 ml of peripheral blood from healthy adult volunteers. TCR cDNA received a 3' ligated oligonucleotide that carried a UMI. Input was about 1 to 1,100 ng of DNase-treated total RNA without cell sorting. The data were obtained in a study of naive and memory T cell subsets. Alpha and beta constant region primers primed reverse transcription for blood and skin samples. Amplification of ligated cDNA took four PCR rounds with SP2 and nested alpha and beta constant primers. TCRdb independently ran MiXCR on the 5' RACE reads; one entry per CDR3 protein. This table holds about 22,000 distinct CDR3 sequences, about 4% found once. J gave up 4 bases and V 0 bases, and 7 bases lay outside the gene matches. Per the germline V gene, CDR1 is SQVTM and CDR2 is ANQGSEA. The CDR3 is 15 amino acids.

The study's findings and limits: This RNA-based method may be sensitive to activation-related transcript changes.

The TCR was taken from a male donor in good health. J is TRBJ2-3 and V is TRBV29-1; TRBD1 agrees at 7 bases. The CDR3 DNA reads TGCAGCGTTGAAGATCCTCGGCAGGGGGCAGATACGCAGTATTTT. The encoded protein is CSVEDPRQGADTQYF.